Listed below are T cell receptor beta chains from one sample, sequenced in a study of blood T cell repertoires in COVID-19. Sequencing was performed with immunoSEQ multiplex PCR; in TCRdb, only in-frame clones are kept and a portion is missing. This sample has around 260,000 clones, with 80% to 90% found just once. Source material: peripheral blood. These TCRs come from a woman in her 70s with COVID-19, enrolled during active disease. CDR3s include the opening cysteine and the closing phenylalanine or tryptophan. The D gene is left open where the match is weak. Clone sizes are given selectively: once, few, many, or a class where the clone is expanded.

len: 17; d_gene: TRBD1; v_gene: TRBV4-1; j_gene: TRBJ2-7; abundance: .; CDR3nt: TGCGCCAGCAGCCAAGAAAGTATCCGGGACAGGGCCTACGAGCAGTACTTC; CDR3aa: CASSQESIRDRAYEQYF
len: 14; d_gene: .; v_gene: TRBV14; j_gene: TRBJ2-7; abundance: .; CDR3nt: TGTGCCAGCAGCCAACAGGGGGGATTTACCGAGCAGTACTTC; CDR3aa: CASSQQGGFTEQYF
len: 14; d_gene: TRBD2; v_gene: TRBV27; j_gene: TRBJ2-5; abundance: .; CDR3nt: TGTGCCAGCAGCCCCCTAGCGGGAGGACCAAACCAGTACTTC; CDR3aa: CASSPLAGGPNQYF
len: 17; d_gene: TRBD1; v_gene: TRBV19; j_gene: TRBJ2-2; abundance: .; CDR3nt: TGTGCCAGTAGTTTGGACAGGGCTACCTCGAACACCGGGGAGCTGTTTTTT; CDR3aa: CASSLDRATSNTGELFF
len: 14; d_gene: TRBD1; v_gene: TRBV7-2; j_gene: TRBJ1-3; abundance: once; CDR3nt: TGTGCCAGCAGTTCAGGGGGCTCTGGAAACACCATATATTTT; CDR3aa: CASSSGGSGNTIYF
len: 16; d_gene: TRBD2; v_gene: TRBV11-2; j_gene: TRBJ2-1; abundance: .; CDR3nt: TGTGCCAGCAGGCCAATCACTAGCGGGATAACCTATGAGCAGTTCTTC; CDR3aa: CASRPITSGITYEQFF
len: 14; d_gene: .; v_gene: TRBV19; j_gene: TRBJ1-4; abundance: .; CDR3nt: TGTGCCAGTAGTATTGGGGCAGGGGAAGAAAAACTGTTTTTT; CDR3aa: CASSIGAGEEKLFF
len: 15; d_gene: TRBD1; v_gene: TRBV6-5; j_gene: TRBJ1-2; abundance: once; CDR3nt: TGTGCCGGCAACCCGGGGGACAGCTCTAACTATGGCTACACCTTC; CDR3aa: CAGNPGDSSNYGYTF
len: 11; d_gene: .; v_gene: TRBV6-5; j_gene: TRBJ1-6; abundance: .; CDR3nt: TGTGCCAGCACGACAATCTACACCCTCCACTTT; CDR3aa: CASTTIYTLHF
len: 15; d_gene: TRBD2; v_gene: TRBV7-8; j_gene: TRBJ2-1; abundance: .; CDR3nt: TGTGCCAGCAGCTTAGGCGGGAGGGCCGGCAATGAGCAGTTCTTC; CDR3aa: CASSLGGRAGNEQFF
len: 15; d_gene: TRBD2; v_gene: TRBV5-4; j_gene: TRBJ2-1; abundance: once; CDR3nt: TGTGCCAGCAACCCACTAGCGGGAGGGGGGAATGAGCAGTTCTTC; CDR3aa: CASNPLAGGGNEQFF
len: 12; d_gene: TRBD1; v_gene: TRBV7-3; j_gene: TRBJ2-3; abundance: few; CDR3nt: TGTGCCAGCAGCCCAGGGGGAGATACGCAGTATTTT; CDR3aa: CASSPGGDTQYF
len: 16; d_gene: TRBD2; v_gene: TRBV9; j_gene: TRBJ2-1; abundance: .; CDR3nt: TGTGCCAGCAGCCCCCGACTAGCGGGGTCCTACAATGAGCAGTTCTTC; CDR3aa: CASSPRLAGSYNEQFF
len: 13; d_gene: TRBD1; v_gene: TRBV29-1; j_gene: TRBJ1-2; abundance: .; CDR3nt: TGCAGCGTCGAAGACAGGGGGACGGATGGCTACACCTTC; CDR3aa: CSVEDRGTDGYTF
len: 22; d_gene: TRBD1; v_gene: TRBV12-5; j_gene: TRBJ2-3; abundance: .; CDR3nt: TGTGCTAGTGGTGAGAAAGAAAGACAGGGGTGGTTTTCTACTAATAGCACAGATACGCAGTATTTT; CDR3aa: CASGEKERQGWFSTNSTDTQYF
len: 16; d_gene: .; v_gene: TRBV3-1/TRBV3-2; j_gene: TRBJ1-2; abundance: .; CDR3nt: TGTGCCAGCAGCCAAGATCTTACGACAGGTACAGGAGGCTACACCTTC; CDR3aa: CASSQDLTTGTGGYTF
len: 13; d_gene: .; v_gene: TRBV7-3; j_gene: TRBJ2-3; abundance: .; CDR3nt: TGTGCCAGCAGCTCCGGGGGGCCAGATACGCAGTATTTT; CDR3aa: CASSSGGPDTQYF
len: 17; d_gene: TRBD1; v_gene: TRBV7-9; j_gene: TRBJ2-3; abundance: .; CDR3nt: TGTGCCAGCAGCATCGGACAGGGGGCGATCAGCACAGATACGCAGTATTTT; CDR3aa: CASSIGQGAISTDTQYF
len: 16; d_gene: .; v_gene: TRBV24-1; j_gene: TRBJ2-7; abundance: .; CDR3nt: TGTGCCACCAGTGTTCTAAGGACATCGCCTTGGTCCGAGCAGTACTTC; CDR3aa: CATSVLRTSPWSEQYF
len: 15; d_gene: .; v_gene: TRBV30; j_gene: TRBJ1-1; abundance: .; CDR3nt: TGTGCCTGGATGGCCGGGTCGACCTCGGGAACTGAAGCTTTCTTT; CDR3aa: CAWMAGSTSGTEAFF
len: 12; d_gene: TRBD1; v_gene: TRBV29-1; j_gene: TRBJ1-6; abundance: once; CDR3nt: TGCAGCGCTGGGACAGATAATTCACCCCTCCACTTT; CDR3aa: CSAGTDNSPLHF
len: 14; d_gene: TRBD2; v_gene: TRBV5-1; j_gene: TRBJ2-5; abundance: .; CDR3nt: TGCGCCAGCAGCTTGGGACTAGCCTCCGAGACCCAGTACTTC; CDR3aa: CASSLGLASETQYF
len: 14; d_gene: .; v_gene: TRBV5-4; j_gene: TRBJ1-6; abundance: .; CDR3nt: TGTGCCAGCAGCTTGACCCTGCGAGCCGAAAAGCTCCACTTT; CDR3aa: CASSLTLRAEKLHF
len: 14; d_gene: .; v_gene: TRBV7-9; j_gene: TRBJ1-2; abundance: .; CDR3nt: TGTGCCAGCAGCACCACCCCAGGGAGGAGCGGCTACACCTTC; CDR3aa: CASSTTPGRSGYTF
len: 14; d_gene: TRBD1; v_gene: TRBV13; j_gene: TRBJ2-7; abundance: .; CDR3nt: TGTGCCAGCAGCTTTCCGGGACAGCGCTACGAGCAGTACTTC; CDR3aa: CASSFPGQRYEQYF
len: 14; d_gene: .; v_gene: TRBV5-5; j_gene: TRBJ1-1; abundance: .; CDR3nt: TGTGCCAGCAGCCCATCGGGACAGAACACTGAAGCTTTCTTT; CDR3aa: CASSPSGQNTEAFF
len: 15; d_gene: TRBD1; v_gene: TRBV7-9; j_gene: TRBJ1-4; abundance: few; CDR3nt: TGTGCCAGCAGCTCTTACAGGGGAAGTGGGGAAAAACTGTTTTTT; CDR3aa: CASSSYRGSGEKLFF
len: 15; d_gene: .; v_gene: TRBV6-5; j_gene: TRBJ1-2; abundance: .; CDR3nt: TGTGCCAGCAGTTACTCTTTAGCTATAAACTATGGCTACACCTTC; CDR3aa: CASSYSLAINYGYTF
len: 15; d_gene: TRBD1; v_gene: TRBV5-1; j_gene: TRBJ1-5; abundance: .; CDR3nt: TGCGCCAGCAGCTACTCCGGGACAGAGAATCAGCCCCAGCATTTT; CDR3aa: CASSYSGTENQPQHF
len: 14; d_gene: .; v_gene: TRBV5-1; j_gene: TRBJ1-1; abundance: .; CDR3nt: TGCGCCAGCAGCCCCGGGACACCCGTCACTGAAGCTTTCTTT; CDR3aa: CASSPGTPVTEAFF
len: 12; d_gene: TRBD1; v_gene: TRBV28; j_gene: TRBJ1-1; abundance: .; CDR3nt: TGTGCCAGCAGTTGGGTGGGACAGAGAGCTTTCTTT; CDR3aa: CASSWVGQRAFF
len: 14; d_gene: TRBD2; v_gene: TRBV2; j_gene: TRBJ2-3; abundance: .; CDR3nt: TGTGCCAGTAGGACTAGCGGCCACACAGATACGCAGTATTTT; CDR3aa: CASRTSGHTDTQYF
len: 15; d_gene: TRBD1; v_gene: TRBV11-2; j_gene: TRBJ2-5; abundance: once; CDR3nt: TGTGCCAGCAGCTCGGACAGGGGAATTGATGAGACCCAGTACTTC; CDR3aa: CASSSDRGIDETQYF
len: 14; d_gene: TRBD1; v_gene: TRBV4-3; j_gene: TRBJ2-3; abundance: .; CDR3nt: TGCGCCAGCAGCCAAGCGGACAGGGGTGATACGCAGTATTTT; CDR3aa: CASSQADRGDTQYF
len: 14; d_gene: TRBD1; v_gene: TRBV30; j_gene: TRBJ1-6; abundance: .; CDR3nt: TGTGCCTGGTCCCGGGACAGGGACAATTCACCCCTCCACTTT; CDR3aa: CAWSRDRDNSPLHF
len: 13; d_gene: TRBD1; v_gene: TRBV2; j_gene: TRBJ2-5; abundance: .; CDR3nt: TGTGCCAGCAGGGGGACAGGGCAAGAGACCCAGTACTTC; CDR3aa: CASRGTGQETQYF
len: 14; d_gene: .; v_gene: TRBV11-1; j_gene: TRBJ2-5; abundance: .; CDR3nt: TGTGCCAGCAGGCTAAATGGGGCCCAAGAGACCCAGTACTTC; CDR3aa: CASRLNGAQETQYF
len: 17; d_gene: .; v_gene: TRBV28; j_gene: TRBJ2-3; abundance: .; CDR3nt: TGTGCCAGCAGTTTAAACTATTATGGCGCCAGCACAGATACGCAGTATTTT; CDR3aa: CASSLNYYGASTDTQYF
len: 13; d_gene: TRBD1; v_gene: TRBV7-9; j_gene: TRBJ1-1; abundance: once; CDR3nt: TGTGCCAGCAGCCCCGGACAGGGGGCGCGTGGCAACTTT; CDR3aa: CASSPGQGARGNF
len: 14; d_gene: .; v_gene: TRBV28; j_gene: TRBJ1-5; abundance: .; CDR3nt: TGTGCCAGCAGGCCGAGAGGGTCCCATCAGCCCCAGCATTTT; CDR3aa: CASRPRGSHQPQHF
len: 15; d_gene: TRBD2; v_gene: TRBV27; j_gene: TRBJ2-7; abundance: .; CDR3nt: TGTGCCAGCCGGGGGGGTAGCGGGGGCCCCTACGAGCAGTACTTC; CDR3aa: CASRGGSGGPYEQYF
len: 15; d_gene: .; v_gene: TRBV6-5; j_gene: TRBJ1-4; abundance: few; CDR3nt: TGTGCCAGCAGTTCGACAGTTGCAACTAATGAAAAACTGTTTTTT; CDR3aa: CASSSTVATNEKLFF
len: 14; d_gene: .; v_gene: TRBV27; j_gene: TRBJ1-5; abundance: .; CDR3nt: TGTGCCAGCAGTTTTTGGGGGGATGATCAGCCCCAGCATTTT; CDR3aa: CASSFWGDDQPQHF
len: 15; d_gene: .; v_gene: TRBV6-5; j_gene: TRBJ1-6; abundance: .; CDR3nt: TGTGCCAGCAGTTACTCAATGAGGGGGTACTCACCCCTCCACTTT; CDR3aa: CASSYSMRGYSPLHF
len: 13; d_gene: .; v_gene: TRBV12-3/TRBV12-4; j_gene: TRBJ1-1; abundance: .; CDR3nt: TGTGCCAGCAGTTTACAAGCCAACACTGAAGCTTTCTTT; CDR3aa: CASSLQANTEAFF
len: 14; d_gene: TRBD2; v_gene: TRBV4-1; j_gene: TRBJ2-1; abundance: .; CDR3nt: TGCGCCAGCAGCCTTAGCGGGAACTACAATGAGCAGTTCTTC; CDR3aa: CASSLSGNYNEQFF
len: 18; d_gene: TRBD2; v_gene: TRBV30; j_gene: TRBJ2-1; abundance: .; CDR3nt: TGTGCCTGGAGTGCCGTAGGGACAGCGGGAGGCTCCTACAATGAGCAGTTCTTC; CDR3aa: CAWSAVGTAGGSYNEQFF